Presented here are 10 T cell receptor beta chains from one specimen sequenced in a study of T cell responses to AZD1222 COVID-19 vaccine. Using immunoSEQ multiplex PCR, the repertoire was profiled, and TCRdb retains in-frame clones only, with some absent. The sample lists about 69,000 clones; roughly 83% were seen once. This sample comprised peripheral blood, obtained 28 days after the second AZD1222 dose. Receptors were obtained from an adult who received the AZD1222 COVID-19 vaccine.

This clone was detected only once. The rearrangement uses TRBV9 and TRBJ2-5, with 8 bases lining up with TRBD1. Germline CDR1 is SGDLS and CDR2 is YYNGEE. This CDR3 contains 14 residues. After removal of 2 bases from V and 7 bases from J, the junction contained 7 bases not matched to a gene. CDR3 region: CASSVGTGEGTQYF. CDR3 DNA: TGTGCCAGCAGCGTGGGGACAGGTGAGGGGACCCAGTACTTC. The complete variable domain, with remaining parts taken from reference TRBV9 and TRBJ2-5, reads DSGVTQTPKHLITATGQRVTLRCSPRSGDLSVYWYQQSLDQGLQFLIQYYNGEERAKGNILERFSAQQFPDLHSELNLSSLELGDSALYFCASSVGTGEGTQYFGPGTRLLVL.

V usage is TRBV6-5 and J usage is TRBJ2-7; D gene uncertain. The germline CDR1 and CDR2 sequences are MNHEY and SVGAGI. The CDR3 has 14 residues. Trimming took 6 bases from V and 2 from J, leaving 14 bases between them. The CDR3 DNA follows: TGTGCCAGCAGCTCCGACCGACCTCCCTACGAGCAGTACTTC. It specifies CASSSDRPPYEQYF.

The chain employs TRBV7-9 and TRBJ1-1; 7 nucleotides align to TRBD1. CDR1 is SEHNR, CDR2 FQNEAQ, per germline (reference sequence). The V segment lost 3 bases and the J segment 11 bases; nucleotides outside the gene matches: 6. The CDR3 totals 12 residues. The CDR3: CASSFTEGQAFF. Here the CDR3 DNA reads TGTGCCAGCAGCTTTACGGAGGGACAGGCTTTCTTT. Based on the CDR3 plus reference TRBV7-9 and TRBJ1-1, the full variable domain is DTGVSQNPRHKITKRGQNVTFRCDPISEHNRLYWYRQTLGQGPEFLTYFQNEAQLEKSRLLSDRFSAERPKGSFSTLEIQRTEQGDSAMYLCASSFTEGQAFFGQGTRLTVV.

The CDR3 reads CASSGWAGEDEQFF. CDR3 sequence (DNA): TGCGCCAGCAGCGGGTGGGCAGGGGAAGATGAGCAGTTCTTC. V and J are TRBV5-1 and TRBJ2-1, with D possibly TRBD1 on 6 matching bases. Germline-derived CDR1 and CDR2 are SGHRS and YFSETQ. V was shortened by 4 bases and J by 8 bases, with 16 bases between the two germline ends. The CDR3 is made up of 14 amino acids.

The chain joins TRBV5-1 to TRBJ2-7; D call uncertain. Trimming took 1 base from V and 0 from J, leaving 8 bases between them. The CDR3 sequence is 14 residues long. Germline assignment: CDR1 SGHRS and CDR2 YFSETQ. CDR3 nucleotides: TGCGCCAGCAGCTTGTCCAGCGACTCCTACGAGCAGTACTTC. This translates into CASSLSSDSYEQYF.

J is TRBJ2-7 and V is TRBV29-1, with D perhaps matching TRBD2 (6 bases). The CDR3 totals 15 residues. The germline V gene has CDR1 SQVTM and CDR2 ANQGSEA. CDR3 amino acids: CSGVRSGSGLYEQYF. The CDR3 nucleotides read TGCAGTGGGGTGCGTAGCGGCTCGGGGTTGTACGAGCAGTACTTC.

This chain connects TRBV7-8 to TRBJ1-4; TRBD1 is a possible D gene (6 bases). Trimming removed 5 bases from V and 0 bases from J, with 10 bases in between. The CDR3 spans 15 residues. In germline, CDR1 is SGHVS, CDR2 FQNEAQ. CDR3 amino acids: CASSARTATNEKLFF. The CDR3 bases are TGTGCCAGCAGCGCCCGGACAGCAACTAATGAAAAACTGTTTTTT. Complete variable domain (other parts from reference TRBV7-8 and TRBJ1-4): GAGVSQSPRYKVAKRGQDVALRCDPISGHVSLFWYQQALGQGPEFLTYFQNEAQLDKSGLPSDRFFAERPEGSVSTLKIQRTQQEDSAVYLCASSARTATNEKLFFGSGTQLSVL.

In DNA, the CDR3 is TGTGCCAGCAGTTTGGTACGGAATGAGCAGTTCTTC. Its translation is CASSLVRNEQFF. This rearrangement joins TRBV12-3 or TRBV12-4 to TRBJ2-1; D is undetermined. Deletions cut 3 bases from V and 7 bases from J, with 7 bases between. The CDR3 runs to 12 residues.

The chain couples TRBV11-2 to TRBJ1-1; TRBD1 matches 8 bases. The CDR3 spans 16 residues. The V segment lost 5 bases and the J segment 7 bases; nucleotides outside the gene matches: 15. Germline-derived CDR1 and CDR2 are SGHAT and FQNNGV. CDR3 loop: CASSPLAARGLGEAFF. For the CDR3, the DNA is TGTGCCAGCAGCCCACTTGCGGCCAGGGGGCTGGGTGAAGCTTTCTTT.

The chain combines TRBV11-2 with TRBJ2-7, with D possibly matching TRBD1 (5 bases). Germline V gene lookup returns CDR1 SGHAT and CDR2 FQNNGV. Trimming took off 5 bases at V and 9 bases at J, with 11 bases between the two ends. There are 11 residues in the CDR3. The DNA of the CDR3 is TGTGCCAGCAGCCCCGGAAGGGGGCAGTACTTC. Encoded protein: CASSPGRGQYF.